These T cell receptor beta chains were read from a single sample in a study of PD-1 blockade in mismatch repair-deficient tumors. The protocol was immunoSEQ multiplex PCR, while the TCRdb copy is restricted to in-frame clones and leaves out a portion. Among roughly 40,000 clones listed, about 85% were seen once. The sequencing used peripheral blood, collected around 76 weeks after starting pembrolizumab. The receptors derive from an adult with mismatch repair-deficient cancer. The CDR3 runs from the conserved cysteine through the conserved F or W. The D gene is left open where the match is weak. A row's size may be missing; if present it is once, few, many or a size class.

clone_size | j_call | d_call | v_call | cdr3_nt | cdr3_aa
. | TRBJ2-2 | TRBD1 | TRBV19 | TGTGCCAGTAGCGGACGGACAGGGGGTATCGGGGAGCTGTTTTTT | CASSGRTGGIGELFF
few | TRBJ2-1 | . | TRBV7-2 | TGTGCCAGCAGCCGTAGCGGAACCTACAATGAGCAGTTCTTC | CASSRSGTYNEQFF
once | TRBJ2-7 | . | TRBV5-6 | TGTGCCAGCAGCTACGGGACAAAATCCTACGAGCAGTACTTC | CASSYGTKSYEQYF
. | TRBJ2-1 | TRBD1 | TRBV18 | TGTGCCAGCTCACCACTTCCCTTGATGACAGGGGGCGCTGGGAATGAGCAGTTCTTC | CASSPLPLMTGGAGNEQFF
. | TRBJ2-1 | . | TRBV7-8 | TGTGCCAGCAGCCCGCAGTTCTTC | CASSPQFF
. | TRBJ2-3 | . | TRBV4-2 | TGTGCCAGCAGCCAGGGGGGGACACGAAGCACAGATACGCAGTATTTT | CASSQGGTRSTDTQYF
. | TRBJ1-1 | . | TRBV9 | TGTGCCAGCAGCGCTGAGCCGAACACTGAAGCTTTCTTT | CASSAEPNTEAFF
once | TRBJ2-2 | TRBD1 | TRBV19 | TGTGCCAGTAGTATTATCCCCGGGACAGGGGGTCCCGGGGAGCTGTTTTTT | CASSIIPGTGGPGELFF
. | TRBJ2-2 | . | TRBV7-9 | TGTGCCAGCAGCTTGCAGCTAGCGAACACCGGGGAGCTGTTTTTT | CASSLQLANTGELFF
. | TRBJ1-4 | . | TRBV7-9 | TGTGCCAGCAGCTATGGGGGAGACACTAATGAAAAACTGTTTTTT | CASSYGGDTNEKLFF
. | TRBJ1-5 | . | TRBV11-1 | TGTGCCAGCAGCTTAGGGTCACGGGAGAGCCAGCCCCAGCATTTT | CASSLGSRESQPQHF
. | TRBJ2-3 | TRBD2 | TRBV9 | TGTGCCAGCAGCGTAGGACTAGCAAGCCCTAGCACAGATACGCAGTATTTT | CASSVGLASPSTDTQYF
. | TRBJ2-1 | . | TRBV7-3 | TGTGCCAGCAGCTTAATAATAGGGAATGAGCAGTTCTTC | CASSLIIGNEQFF
. | TRBJ2-2 | . | TRBV19 | TGTGCCAGTAGTATAGATCTGAAGGTGGGCAGGAACACCGGGGAGCTGTTTTTT | CASSIDLKVGRNTGELFF
. | TRBJ2-1 | TRBD2 | TRBV19 | TGTGCCAGTACTTTAGCGGGAGGCTCCTACAATGAGCAGTTCTTC | CASTLAGGSYNEQFF
. | TRBJ2-7 | . | TRBV27 | TGTGCCAGCAGAGTATGGGTAAGGAGCTCCTACGAGCAGTACTTC | CASRVWVRSSYEQYF
. | TRBJ2-3 | . | TRBV19 | TGTGCCAGTAGCCCCCTCCGGAGAGATACGCAGTATTTT | CASSPLRRDTQYF
. | TRBJ2-5 | . | TRBV6-8 | TGTGCCACCTGCGGCGTCACCCAGTACTTC | CATCGVTQYF
once | TRBJ2-1 | . | TRBV19 | TGTGCCAGCTCCCCCACGACTTACAATGAGCAGTTCTTC | CASSPTTYNEQFF
. | TRBJ1-1 | . | TRBV5-4 | TGTGCCAGCAGCTTGGGTGACCCTTACGCTGAAGCTTTCTTT | CASSLGDPYAEAFF
. | TRBJ2-1 | . | TRBV28 | TGTGCCAGCAGTTTATACGCAACCTCCTACAATGAGCAGTTCTTC | CASSLYATSYNEQFF
. | TRBJ2-3 | . | TRBV11-2 | TGTGCCAGCAGCTTATTCTGCGTGTGTAGGGCTAGCACAACAGATACGCAGTATTTT | CASSLFCVCRASTTDTQYF
few | TRBJ1-1 | . | TRBV7-9 | TGTGCCAGCAGCCTCGGACGGGAGAACACTGAAGCTTTCTTT | CASSLGRENTEAFF
. | TRBJ2-2 | TRBD1 | TRBV7-2 | TGTGCCAGCAGCCAAAGACAGGGTCGAACCGGGGAGCTGTTTTTT | CASSQRQGRTGELFF
. | TRBJ1-1 | . | TRBV27 | TGTGCCAGCAGTTTTCAGAAAGCTCACACTGAAGCTTTCTTT | CASSFQKAHTEAFF
. | TRBJ1-1 | . | TRBV28 | TGTGCCAGCAGTTATAACAGGATTGGCACTGAAGCTTTCTTT | CASSYNRIGTEAFF
. | TRBJ1-1 | . | TRBV23-1 | TGCGCCAGCAGTCAATCCCTGGGCAGGCTTGGTACTGAAGCTTTCTTT | CASSQSLGRLGTEAFF
. | TRBJ2-1 | . | TRBV10-3 | TGTGCCATCAGTGAAGCAGGGATTTATGATGAGCAGTTCTTC | CAISEAGIYDEQFF
. | TRBJ2-3 | . | TRBV10-1 | TGCGCCAGCAGTGACCTCTCCACAGATACGCAGTATTTT | CASSDLSTDTQYF
. | TRBJ2-7 | . | TRBV5-5 | TGTGCCAGCAGCTTGGCCCTGGAGGGAGGATCCTACGAGCAGTACTTC | CASSLALEGGSYEQYF
. | TRBJ2-1 | . | TRBV7-3 | TGTGCCAGCAGCTTAACAGCAGGGAACAATGAGCAGTTCTTC | CASSLTAGNNEQFF
. | TRBJ2-7 | . | TRBV5-1 | TGCGCCAGCAGCGCAGATCCAAGCTCCTACGAGCAGTACTTC | CASSADPSSYEQYF